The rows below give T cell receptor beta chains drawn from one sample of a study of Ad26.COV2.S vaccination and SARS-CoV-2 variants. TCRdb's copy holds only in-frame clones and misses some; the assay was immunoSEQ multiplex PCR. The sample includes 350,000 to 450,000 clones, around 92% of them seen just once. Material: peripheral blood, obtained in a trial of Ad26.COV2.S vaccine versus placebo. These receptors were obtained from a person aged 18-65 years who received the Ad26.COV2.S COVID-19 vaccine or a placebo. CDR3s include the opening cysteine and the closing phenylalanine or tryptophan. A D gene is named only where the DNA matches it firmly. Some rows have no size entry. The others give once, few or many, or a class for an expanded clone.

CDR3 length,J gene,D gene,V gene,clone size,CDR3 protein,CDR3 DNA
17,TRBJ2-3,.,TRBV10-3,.,CAIAPFVSTQSTDTQYF,TGTGCCATCGCTCCTTTCGTTTCGACCCAAAGCACAGATACGCAGTATTTT
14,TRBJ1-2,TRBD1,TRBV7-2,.,CASSLAHRGGGYTF,TGTGCCAGCAGCTTAGCGCACAGGGGAGGTGGCTACACCTTC
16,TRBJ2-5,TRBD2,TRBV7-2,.,CASSFFGGGYQETQYF,TGTGCCAGCAGCTTTTTCGGGGGGGGGTACCAAGAGACCCAGTACTTC
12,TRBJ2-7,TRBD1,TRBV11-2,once,CASSKDRDEQYF,TGTGCCAGCAGCAAAGACAGGGACGAGCAGTACTTC
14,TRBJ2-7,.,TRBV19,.,CASSIGISSYEQYF,TGTGCCAGTAGTATAGGGATCAGCTCGTACGAGCAGTACTTC
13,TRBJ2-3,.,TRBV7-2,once,CASSGGLTDTQYF,TGTGCCAGCAGCGGGGGCCTCACAGATACGCAGTATTTT
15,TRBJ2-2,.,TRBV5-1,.,CASSLASQSTGELFF,TGCGCCAGCAGCTTGGCAAGTCAAAGCACCGGGGAGCTGTTTTTT
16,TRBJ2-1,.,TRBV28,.,CASSFLGGGLYNEQFF,TGTGCCAGCAGTTTTCTGGGGGGGGGCCTCTACAATGAGCAGTTCTTC
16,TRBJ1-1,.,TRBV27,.,CASSLFPRGRRTEAFF,TGTGCCAGCAGTTTATTTCCAAGGGGACGCCGAACTGAAGCTTTCTTT
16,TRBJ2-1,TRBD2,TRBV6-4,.,CASSDSRTSSYNEQFF,TGTGCCAGCAGTGACTCGAGGACTAGCTCCTACAATGAGCAGTTCTTC
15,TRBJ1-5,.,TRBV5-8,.,CASSHSGGSNQPQHF,TGTGCCAGCAGCCACTCCGGAGGGAGCAATCAGCCCCAGCATTTT
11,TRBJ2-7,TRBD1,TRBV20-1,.,CSANRGYEQYF,TGCAGTGCAAACAGGGGCTACGAGCAGTACTTC
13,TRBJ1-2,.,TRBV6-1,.,CASSEVGFGSYTF,TGTGCCAGCAGTGAAGTTGGTTTTGGGAGCTACACCTTC
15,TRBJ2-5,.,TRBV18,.,CASSRYGTAKETQYF,TGTGCCAGCTCACGGTACGGGACTGCCAAAGAGACCCAGTACTTC
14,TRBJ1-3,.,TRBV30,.,CAWIAANSGNTIYF,TGTGCCTGGATTGCCGCAAACTCTGGAAACACCATATATTTT
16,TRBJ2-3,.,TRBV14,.,CASSPLIARDTDTQYF,TGTGCCAGCAGCCCTCTTATTGCGAGGGACACAGATACGCAGTATTTT
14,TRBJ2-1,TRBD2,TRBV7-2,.,CASSPRTRFNEQFF,TGTGCCAGCAGCCCACGGACTAGGTTCAATGAGCAGTTCTTC
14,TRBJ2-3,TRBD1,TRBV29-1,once,CSVEGRGSTDTQYF,TGCAGCGTTGAAGGCAGGGGGAGCACAGATACGCAGTATTTT
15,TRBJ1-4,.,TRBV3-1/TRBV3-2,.,CASSQGRGYKGKLFF,TGTGCCAGCAGCCAAGGGAGAGGCTACAAAGGAAAACTGTTTTTT
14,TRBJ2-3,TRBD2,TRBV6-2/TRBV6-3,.,CASSYSSGGDTQYF,TGTGCCAGCAGTTACTCAAGCGGGGGGGATACGCAGTATTTT
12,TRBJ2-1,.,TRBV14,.,CASSIAPGEQFF,TGTGCCAGCAGCATAGCCCCGGGTGAGCAGTTCTTC
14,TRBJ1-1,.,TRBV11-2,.,CASSFPRGNTEAFF,TGTGCCAGCAGCTTTCCCAGGGGGAACACTGAAGCTTTCTTT
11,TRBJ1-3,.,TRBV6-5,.,CASTTGNTIYF,TGTGCCAGTACAACTGGAAACACCATATATTTT
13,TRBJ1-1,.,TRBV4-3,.,CASSRGTNTEAFF,TGCGCCAGCAGCCGAGGAACGAACACTGAAGCTTTCTTT
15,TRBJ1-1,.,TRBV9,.,CASSPHGGMNTEAFF,TGTGCCAGCAGCCCCCACGGGGGTATGAACACTGAAGCTTTCTTT
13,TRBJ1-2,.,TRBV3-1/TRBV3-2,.,CASDRQANYGYTF,TGTGCCAGCGACCGACAGGCTAACTATGGCTACACCTTC
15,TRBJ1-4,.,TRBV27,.,CASSLFPATNEKLFF,TGTGCCAGCAGTTTATTCCCAGCAACTAATGAAAAACTGTTTTTT
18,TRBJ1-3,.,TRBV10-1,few,CASSGPAVAGRNGNTIYF,TGCGCCAGCAGTGGTCCGGCCGTCGCGGGGCGCAATGGAAACACCATATATTTT
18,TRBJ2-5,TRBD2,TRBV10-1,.,CASSEDNEGTSAQETQYF,TGCGCCAGCAGTGAGGACAACGAAGGGACTAGCGCACAAGAGACCCAGTACTTC
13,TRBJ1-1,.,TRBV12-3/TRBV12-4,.,CASRRQEVTEAFF,TGTGCCAGCAGAAGACAGGAAGTCACTGAAGCTTTCTTT
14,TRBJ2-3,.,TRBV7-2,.,CASSFTGSADTQYF,TGTGCCAGCAGCTTTACTGGGTCGGCAGATACGCAGTATTTT
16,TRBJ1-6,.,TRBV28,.,CASSPSGFSYNSPLHF,TGTGCCAGCAGTCCATCAGGGTTCTCCTATAATTCACCCCTCCACTTT
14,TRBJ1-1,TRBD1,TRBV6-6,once,CASSTLQGLAEAFF,TGTGCCAGCAGTACCTTACAGGGGTTGGCTGAAGCTTTCTTT
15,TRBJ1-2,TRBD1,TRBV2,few,CASSEKYRDREGYTF,TGTGCCAGCAGTGAAAAGTACCGGGACAGGGAAGGCTACACCTTC
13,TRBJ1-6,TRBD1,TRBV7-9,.,CASSFDRGSPLHF,TGTGCCAGCAGCTTCGACAGGGGTTCACCCCTCCACTTT
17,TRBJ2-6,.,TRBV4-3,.,CASSQAGFSSGANVLTF,TGCGCCAGCAGCCAAGCGGGATTTAGCTCTGGGGCCAACGTCCTGACTTTC
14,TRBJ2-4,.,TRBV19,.,CASSIEGGRDIQYF,TGTGCCAGTAGTATAGAGGGCGGAAGGGACATTCAGTACTTC
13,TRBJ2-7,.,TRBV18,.,CASSPPVVTEQYF,TGTGCCAGCTCACCACCGGTGGTCACCGAGCAGTACTTC
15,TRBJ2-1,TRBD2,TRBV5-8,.,CASSPGLASYNEQFF,TGTGCCAGCAGCCCGGGACTAGCTTCCTACAATGAGCAGTTCTTC
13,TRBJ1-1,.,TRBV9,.,CASSVVDGTEAFF,TGTGCCAGCAGCGTAGTAGACGGAACTGAAGCTTTCTTT